This record concerns one TCR beta chain sequence. The antigen is unknown. The entry originates in a study of tumor-infiltrating lymphocytes in primary liver carcinoma. General study findings and limits: Presence in all five tumor regions was observed for only about 7.5-24% of top clones.

Trimming shortened V by 0 bases and J by 12 bases, and 15 bases separated the two germline ends. This CDR3 contains 13 residues. Germline-derived CDR1 and CDR2 are MGHRA and YSYEKL. The tissue used was unsorted bulk material of 20-30 mg. RNA and DNA were co-extracted from it with the AllPrep DNA/RNA mini kit. Researchers generated TCR beta cDNA from roughly 520 ng of total RNA, relying on a constant-region primer. What produced the TCR beta libraries was three nested multiplex PCR rounds using slightly modified ARM-PCR. A C-beta reverse primer was combined with TRBV1-TRBV30 forward primers in the first two PCR rounds, and each round had approximately 10 cycles. From the multiplex PCR reads, TCRdb called clonotypes with MiXCR, one entry per CDR3 protein. The top ten hold roughly a fifth of the sample, which has tens of thousands of distinct CDR3 sequences, approximately 77% seen once.

The chain is built from TRBV4-1 and TRBJ2-7; no clear D. The sequenced material came from liver tumor tissue from sampling region 1. Subset defined: tumor region T1, superior pole. The TCR sequence derives from a man in his forties or fifties with primary liver carcinoma and hepatitis B virus infection. CDR3 DNA: TGCGCCAGCAGCCAAGATCGCGGATTCGGGTGGTACTTC. This encodes CASSQDRGFGWYF.